Each of the 11 T cell receptor beta chains below was sequenced from the same sample in a study of Ad26.COV2.S vaccination and SARS-CoV-2 variants. The treatment was: 15 to 20 received Ad26.COV2.S at low or high dose, single or two shots; five or six received placebo; per-sample allocation not given. Material that was analyzed had been drawn on day 63 after the first vaccine or placebo injection. Sequencing used immunoSEQ multiplex PCR; TCRdb keeps in-frame clones, though not all of them. The top ten hold just over 2.5% of the sample, which has hundreds of thousands of clones, approximately 92% seen once. Sequencing used peripheral blood, obtained in a trial of Ad26.COV2.S vaccine versus placebo. The receptors stem from a person between 18 and 65 years old who received the Ad26.COV2.S COVID-19 vaccine or a placebo.

The chain is built from TRBV11-3 and TRBJ2-1; no clear D gene. V lost 8 bases, J lost 8 bases, and 16 bases lay in between. The CDR3 is 13 amino acids. The V gene's germline CDR1 is SGHNT and CDR2 YENEEA. The DNA for the CDR3 is TGTGCCAGCTCCCACCCGGTAGTCCATGAGCAGTTCTTC. Translating it yields CASSHPVVHEQFF.

The chain recombines TRBV20-1 with TRBJ2-7; tentatively, D is TRBD2 (5 bases). Per the germline V gene, CDR1 is DFQATT and CDR2 is SNEGSKA (reference sequence). The CDR3 length is 13 residues. Trimming took off 3 bases at V and 6 bases at J, with 15 bases between the two ends. The CDR3 DNA reads as TGCAGTGCTAGTCGGGGAGATGGACTCGAGCAGTACTTC. Translating it yields CSASRGDGLEQYF.

The chain combines TRBV7-6 with TRBJ2-5; the D gene is possibly TRBD1 (6 bases). The CDR3 loop spans 15 amino acids. V dropped 6 bases and J dropped 5 bases, with 19 bases sitting between them. CDR1 SGHVS and CDR2 FNYEAQ come from the germline V gene. The DNA of the CDR3 is TGTGCCAGCAGTCATCATCCGGGGCAGGGGGAGACCCAGTACTTC. The encoded protein is CASSHHPGQGETQYF.

This chain connects TRBV6-6 to TRBJ1-1; D remains unclear. CDR3 length: 14 residues. Per germline, CDR1 MNHNY and CDR2 SVGAGI (reference sequence). V lost 6 bases, J lost 5 bases, and 16 bases lay in between. The DNA for the CDR3 is TGTGCCAGCAGCCGCAAGGGTGCGGGGACTGAAGCTTTCTTT. Translating it yields CASSRKGAGTEAFF.

The rearrangement joins TRBV10-3 to TRBJ1-6; D is unclear. V was trimmed by 0 bases and J by 8 bases, leaving 17 bases between them. From germline, CDR1 is ENHRY and CDR2 SYGVKD. There are 17 residues in the CDR3. The CDR3 sequence is CAISESRRANLDSPLHF. For the CDR3, the DNA is TGTGCCATCAGTGAGTCGAGGAGGGCTAATCTGGATTCACCCCTCCACTTT.

This sequence joins TRBV19 and TRBJ1-2; TRBD1 matches 7 bases. This CDR3 region has 16 residues. Germline CDR1 LNHDA, CDR2 SQIVND (reference sequence). V gave up 5 bases and J gave up 2 bases; unmatched junction bases: 11. CDR3 in amino acids: CASSFLRTGANYGYTF. CDR3 DNA: TGTGCCAGTAGTTTCCTTCGAACAGGGGCGAACTATGGCTACACCTTC.

The chain uses TRBV18 and TRBJ2-2, with 9 bases identical to TRBD1. J gave up 5 bases and V 4 bases, and 5 bases lay outside the gene matches. The length of the CDR3 is 15 residues. CDR1 KGHSH and CDR2 LQKENI come from the germline V gene. The CDR3 coding sequence is TGTGCCAGCTCACGGACAGGGGCCGGGACCGGGGAGCTGTTTTTT. Its translation: CASSRTGAGTGELFF. The variable domain in full, with the rest retrieved from reference TRBV18 and TRBJ2-2, is NAGVMQNPRHLVRRRGQEARLRCSPMKGHSHVYWYRQLPEEGLKFMVYLQKENIIDESGMPKERFSAEFPKEGPSILRIQQVVRGDSAAYFCASSRTGAGTGELFFGEGSRLTVL.

V gene TRBV19 combines with J gene TRBJ1-2, with TRBD1 matching 10 bases. This CDR3 has 14 amino acids. Losses at the gene ends were 3 bases for V and 7 bases for J; bases not matched to a gene: 5. Germline values: CDR1 LNHDA, CDR2 SQIVND (reference sequence). The CDR3 region has the DNA TGTGCCAGTAGTATTCGGGACAGGGGTCCTGGCTACACCTTC. Amino acid sequence: CASSIRDRGPGYTF.

The V gene is TRBV6-1, the J gene TRBJ2-7; TRBD1 might be the D (5 bases). The length of the CDR3 is 15 residues. V lost 1 base and J 0 bases, leaving 10 bases between the germline ends. Per germline, CDR1 MNHNS and CDR2 SASEGT. The CDR3 coding sequence is TGTGCCAGCAGTGAAGGACCCAGGGACTCCTACGAGCAGTACGTC. It translates to CASSEGPRDSYEQYV.

The chain couples TRBV7-3 to TRBJ2-1; the D is unclear. Germline values: CDR1 SGHTA, CDR2 FQGTGA. There are 14 residues in the CDR3. The V end was cut by 0 bases, the J end by 6 bases, with 9 bases between. The CDR3 reads CASSLTSRANEQFF. The CDR3 nucleotides are TGTGCCAGCAGCTTAACAAGCAGAGCCAATGAGCAGTTCTTC.

V gene TRBV7-9 combines with J gene TRBJ2-3, with TRBD2 matching over 8 bases. J was trimmed by 6 bases and V by 1 base; bases with no gene match: 12. The CDR3 contains 17 residues. Germline loops: CDR1 SEHNR, CDR2 FQNEAQ (reference sequence). CDR3 nucleotide sequence: TGTGCCAGCAGCTTAGGTCGGGGTGCGGGGGGCTCGGATACGCAGTATTTT. This translates into CASSLGRGAGGSDTQYF.